This record concerns one T cell receptor (beta chain) sequence. What it binds is unknown. The trim removed 5 bases at V and 6 bases at J, leaving 12 bases unmatched. Germline V gene data show CDR1 as SGHNT and CDR2 as YENEEA. The CDR3 loop spans 16 amino acids. The PCR was carried out with 60 Vbeta primers and 13 Jbeta primers. Measured with immunoSEQ multiplex PCR; TCRdb has only the in-frame clones, and not every one. The sample table sets out about 160,000 clones. This entry comes from a study of cytomegalovirus exposure and HLA in healthy donors. Study outcomes and limitations: Earlier analysis looked at TCR beta V segments, and most were productive about 90% or about 30% of the time. As immune exposure information, only CMV serostatus was available.

Material: PBMCs. The chain carries TRBV11-3 and TRBJ2-1, with TRBD1 matching over 8 bases. The source is a man under 40 in good health and CMV-seronegative. This chain's CDR3 is CASSVRQDRDGNEQFF. CDR3 coding DNA: TGTGCCAGCAGCGTCCGACAGGACAGGGACGGCAATGAGCAGTTCTTC.